A selection of T cell receptor beta chains follows, all from one sample in a study of T cell responses to AZD1222 COVID-19 vaccine. The data were produced by immunoSEQ multiplex PCR, yet TCRdb's version contains in-frame clones alone and is incomplete. The data show about 120,000 clones, with over 75% seen just once and roughly a tenth held by the top ten. The input for sequencing was peripheral blood, taken on day 0 of AZD1222 vaccination. These receptors were obtained from an adult in good health. The CDR3 runs from the conserved cysteine through the conserved F or W. The D gene is left open where the match is weak. Part of the rows lack a size; the others show once, few, many or a class for expanded clones.

clone size | D gene | J gene | V gene | CDR3 DNA | CDR3 protein
- | - | TRBJ2-2 | TRBV4-1 | TGCGCCAGCAGCCAAGGCGACCGGGGGACCATGAACACCGGGGAGCTGTTTTTT | CASSQGDRGTMNTGELFF
- | - | TRBJ2-7 | TRBV4-1 | TGCGCCAGCAGCCAAGTTTCGGGGGCTGGCGAGCAGTACTTC | CASSQVSGAGEQYF
- | TRBD2 | TRBJ2-1 | TRBV7-9 | TGTGCCAGCAGCTTCGTACCGGGACTAGCGGGAGTTGAGCAGTTCTTC | CASSFVPGLAGVEQFF
- | TRBD1 | TRBJ2-7 | TRBV6-5 | TGTGCCAGCAGCCCCGGGACAGGGTACTACGAGCAGTACTTC | CASSPGTGYYEQYF
- | TRBD2 | TRBJ2-2 | TRBV7-2 | TGTGCCAGCAGCTTAGGGGGGGGAATGATGTTTTTT | CASSLGGGMMFF
- | TRBD2 | TRBJ2-3 | TRBV2 | TGTGCCAGCAGTGTTGGCGGGGGGGCGTCAGATACGCAGTATTTT | CASSVGGGASDTQYF
- | TRBD1 | TRBJ1-6 | TRBV5-8 | TGTGCCAGCAGCCTGGACAGGAGGGATTCACCCCTCCACTTT | CASSLDRRDSPLHF
once | - | TRBJ1-5 | TRBV2 | TGTGCCAGCCGAGGGGCGGCCCAGCATTTT | CASRGAAQHF
- | - | TRBJ2-3 | TRBV9 | TGTGCCAGCAGCACAACTCTGGACGGGAGCACAGATACGCAGTATTTT | CASSTTLDGSTDTQYF
- | TRBD1 | TRBJ2-6 | TRBV7-2 | TGTGCCAGCAGCCCGGGACAGGTGAACTCTGGGGCCAACGTCCTGACTTTC | CASSPGQVNSGANVLTF
- | TRBD2 | TRBJ2-1 | TRBV5-1 | TGCGCCAGCAGCTATTTCGAACTAGCGGGGGGCAACTCTTACAATGAGCAGTTCTTC | CASSYFELAGGNSYNEQFF
- | TRBD2 | TRBJ2-7 | TRBV10-3 | TGTGCCATCCACCCTAGCGGGAGCTCCTACGAGCAGTACTTC | CAIHPSGSSYEQYF
- | TRBD2 | TRBJ2-3 | TRBV7-9 | TGTGCCAGCAGCCGTTGGGCTAGCGGGACGACTAGCACAGATACGCAGTATTTT | CASSRWASGTTSTDTQYF
- | - | TRBJ1-1 | TRBV5-6 | TGTGCCAGCAGCGGCAGGAACAGGGTATTGCGCACTGAAGCTTTCTTT | CASSGRNRVLRTEAFF
- | - | TRBJ1-2 | TRBV6-5 | TGTGCCAGTGGAGTTAACTATGGCTACACCTTC | CASGVNYGYTF
- | - | TRBJ2-3 | TRBV4-2 | TGTGCCAGCAGCCCCCGCCGACCAAGCACAGATACGCAGTATTTT | CASSPRRPSTDTQYF
- | - | TRBJ1-2 | TRBV7-3 | TGTGCCAGCAGCTTAATGGGGGGGAGTCGGGATGGCTACACCTTC | CASSLMGGSRDGYTF
- | - | TRBJ1-2 | TRBV29-1 | TGCAGCGTTGCGCGGAGGGTGGACAGAGGCTATGGCTACACCTTC | CSVARRVDRGYGYTF
- | TRBD2 | TRBJ2-7 | TRBV5-6 | TGTGCCAGCAGCTTGGTCGGGGGGGCGAGCGGCGAGCAGTACTTC | CASSLVGGASGEQYF
- | - | TRBJ1-1 | TRBV19 | TGTGCCAGTAGATGGACAGTGAACACTGAAGCTTTCTTT | CASRWTVNTEAFF
- | - | TRBJ2-5 | TRBV6-5 | TGTGCCAGCAGCCCACAGGGTCCCGAGACCCAGTACTTC | CASSPQGPETQYF
- | - | TRBJ2-7 | TRBV9 | TGTGCCAGCAGCCCCCAGCCCGGGGAGCAGTACTTC | CASSPQPGEQYF
few | - | TRBJ1-1 | TRBV6-5 | TGTGCCAGCAGTTACGACGGGGTTGGCACTGAAGCTTTCTTT | CASSYDGVGTEAFF
- | - | TRBJ2-1 | TRBV27 | TGTGCCAGCAGTTCCCCGAGGTGGGAGAGCTACAATGAGCAGTTCTTC | CASSSPRWESYNEQFF
- | - | TRBJ2-3 | TRBV4-2 | TGTGCCAGCAGCCAAGATTTGATGTGGGGAGATACGCAGTATTTT | CASSQDLMWGDTQYF
- | - | TRBJ1-3 | TRBV18 | TGTGCCAGCTCACCACTTCGAGGAGACACCATATATTTT | CASSPLRGDTIYF
- | TRBD1 | TRBJ2-3 | TRBV6-5 | TGTGCCATCGCCGGGACAGCCTCCACAGATACGCAGTATTTT | CAIAGTASTDTQYF
- | TRBD1 | TRBJ1-5 | TRBV19 | TGTGCCAGTAGTTTTACAGGGGGCGGCAATCAGCCCCAGCATTTT | CASSFTGGGNQPQHF
- | - | TRBJ1-2 | TRBV15 | TGTGCCACCAGCAAATCCCCCCACACACGACTTAACTATGGCTACACCTTC | CATSKSPHTRLNYGYTF
once | - | TRBJ1-1 | TRBV4-1 | TGCGCCAGCAGCCAAGTCGGCGGCAGGGGCACTGAAGCTTTCTTT | CASSQVGGRGTEAFF
- | - | TRBJ1-5 | TRBV15 | TGTGCCACCAGCAGAGATATTCAGCCCCAGCATTTT | CATSRDIQPQHF
few | TRBD1 | TRBJ2-7 | TRBV29-1 | TGCAGCGTTGAAGGGCCGGGACAGGTAGGCGAGCAGTACTTC | CSVEGPGQVGEQYF
- | TRBD1 | TRBJ1-4 | TRBV7-9 | TGTGCCAGCAGCCAGAACAAAGGACAGGGGGCCTCAAGTAATGAAAAACTGTTTTTT | CASSQNKGQGASSNEKLFF
- | - | TRBJ2-7 | TRBV21-1 | TGTGCCAGCAGCAAAGCCCCCGGGTCAGTAGACTCCTACGAGCAGTACTTC | CASSKAPGSVDSYEQYF
- | TRBD1 | TRBJ1-1 | TRBV30 | TGTGCCTGGAGTGCCGGGACAGCGAACACTGAAGCTCTCTTT | CAWSAGTANTEALF
- | - | TRBJ1-5 | TRBV30 | TGTGCCTGGAGTCCGACCTTAAATCAGCCCCAGCATTTT | CAWSPTLNQPQHF
- | TRBD1 | TRBJ2-7 | TRBV5-1 | TGCGCCAGCAGCTTGGGGCCGTCGGGACAGGGGTTCTACGAGCAGTACTTC | CASSLGPSGQGFYEQYF
- | - | TRBJ2-3 | TRBV2 | TGTGCCAGCAGAGCTAGGGGATCTAGCACAGATACGCAGTATTTT | CASRARGSSTDTQYF
- | TRBD2 | TRBJ2-1 | TRBV7-2 | TGTGCCACGGCGCCTAGCGGGAGGGTCGGTGAGCAGTTCTTC | CATAPSGRVGEQFF
- | TRBD1 | TRBJ1-5 | TRBV15 | TGTGCCACCAGCAGGGGACAGTGGGCCGACTCCAATCAGCCCCAGCATTTT | CATSRGQWADSNQPQHF
- | TRBD1 | TRBJ2-5 | TRBV28 | TGTGCCAGCAGCCCCAACACAGGGGGCCGGGGGACCCAGTACTTC | CASSPNTGGRGTQYF
- | TRBD1 | TRBJ1-1 | TRBV11-3 | TGTGCCAGCAGCCACCCTAGGGGGCAGGCGAACACTGAAGCTTTCTTT | CASSHPRGQANTEAFF
- | TRBD1 | TRBJ1-2 | TRBV29-1 | TGCAGCGTCGACAGGGGGCGAAGCTATGGCTACACCTTC | CSVDRGRSYGYTF
- | TRBD2 | TRBJ2-1 | TRBV28 | TGTGCCAGCAGTAGTATTAGCGGGAGGGCCGGTAATGAGCAGTTCTTC | CASSSISGRAGNEQFF
- | TRBD1 | TRBJ1-6 | TRBV5-1 | TGCGCCAGCAGCTTGGACAGGGGGAATAATTCACCCCTCCACTTT | CASSLDRGNNSPLHF
- | TRBD2 | TRBJ2-4 | TRBV9 | TGTGCCAGCAGCGTAGGAGCGGGGGGTTTAACCAAAAACATTCAGTACTTC | CASSVGAGGLTKNIQYF
- | - | TRBJ2-3 | TRBV6-6 | TGTGCCAGCAGTCCCTCCCAGTCAATCACAGATACGCAGTATTTT | CASSPSQSITDTQYF
medium-sized | - | TRBJ2-7 | TRBV27 | TGTGCCTGTTACAGAATTCTCTACGAGCAGTACTTC | CACYRILYEQYF
- | - | TRBJ2-7 | TRBV11-3 | TGTGCCAGCAGCCCCCCCCGAGCCCCCTACGAGCAGTACTTC | CASSPPRAPYEQYF
- | - | TRBJ1-3 | TRBV19 | TGTGCCAGTAGGGCACAGGGTTCTGGAAACACCATATATTTT | CASRAQGSGNTIYF
- | - | TRBJ2-3 | TRBV25-1 | TGTGCCAGCAGCCCCCGCGGGGTCCCCACAGATACGCAGTATTTT | CASSPRGVPTDTQYF
- | - | TRBJ2-7 | TRBV19 | TGTGCCGCGGGGACTTACGAGCAGTACTTC | CAAGTYEQYF
- | TRBD1 | TRBJ1-4 | TRBV7-9 | TGTGCCAGCAGCGCAGGACAGGAATATTCAACTAATGAAAAACTGTTTTTT | CASSAGQEYSTNEKLFF
few | TRBD1 | TRBJ2-2 | TRBV4-3 | TGCGCCAGCAGCCCGGGACAGATTAACACCGGGGAGCTGTTTTTT | CASSPGQINTGELFF
- | TRBD1 | TRBJ1-2 | TRBV3-1/TRBV3-2 | TGTGCCAGCAGCCTAAGCGAGACAGGGGCGGATGGCTACACCTTC | CASSLSETGADGYTF
- | TRBD1 | TRBJ1-2 | TRBV4-2 | TGTGCCAGCAGCCAGGAAGATTGGGGGACAGAAAAGTATGGCTACACCTTC | CASSQEDWGTEKYGYTF
- | - | TRBJ1-2 | TRBV28 | TGTGCCAGCAGTGTGGTCGGGCTTAAAGTGGGCTACACCTTC | CASSVVGLKVGYTF
- | TRBD2 | TRBJ2-7 | TRBV2 | TGTGCCAGCAGTGAAACGGGAGGGCGGTACGAGCAGTACTTC | CASSETGGRYEQYF